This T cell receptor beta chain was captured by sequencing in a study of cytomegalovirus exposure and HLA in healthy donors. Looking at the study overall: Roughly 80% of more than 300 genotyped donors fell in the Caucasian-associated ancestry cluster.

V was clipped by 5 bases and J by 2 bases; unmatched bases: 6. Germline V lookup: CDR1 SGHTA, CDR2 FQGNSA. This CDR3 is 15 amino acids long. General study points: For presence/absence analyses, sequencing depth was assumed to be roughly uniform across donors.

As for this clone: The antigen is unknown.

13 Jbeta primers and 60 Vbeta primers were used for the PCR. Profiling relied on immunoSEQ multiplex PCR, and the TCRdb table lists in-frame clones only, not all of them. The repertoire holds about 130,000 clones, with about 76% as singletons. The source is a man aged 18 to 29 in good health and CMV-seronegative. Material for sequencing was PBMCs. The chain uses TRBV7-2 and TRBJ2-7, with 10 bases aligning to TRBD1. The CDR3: CASSLTDRGAYEQYF. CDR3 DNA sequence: TGTGCCAGCAGCCTTACGGACAGGGGGGCCTACGAGCAGTACTTC.